These 9 T cell receptor beta chains share one sample of origin, sequenced in a study of blood T cell repertoires in COVID-19. Produced via immunoSEQ multiplex PCR; TCRdb's table is partial and in-frame only. The top ten hold about 3.5% of the sample, which has about 170,000 clones, roughly 86% seen once. Sequencing input: peripheral blood. The source is a man between 65 and 80 years old with acute or convalescent COVID-19.

The J gene is TRBJ1-5, the V gene TRBV27, with unresolved D. The CDR3 loop spans 13 amino acids. V was shortened by 2 bases and J by 6 bases, with 8 bases between the two germline ends. The germline gives CDR1 MNHEY, CDR2 SMNVEV (reference sequence). The CDR3 is CASSLISGQPQHF. CDR3 in DNA: TGTGCCAGCAGTTTAATTTCGGGTCAGCCCCAGCATTTT.

The chain employs TRBV28 and TRBJ1-4; 8 bases agree with TRBD1. The V and J ends lost 3 bases and 4 bases, in that order; junction bases with no gene match: 4. This CDR3 has 15 residues. Per germline, CDR1 MDHEN and CDR2 SYDVKM. CDR3 DNA: TGTGCCAGCAGTTTGGGGACAGGCTTTAATGAAAAACTGTTTTTT. Its protein is CASSLGTGFNEKLFF.

The J gene is TRBJ2-3, the V gene TRBV2; unclear D gene. CDR3 length equals 19 residues. The germline V and J ends were trimmed by 5 bases and 2 bases, with 26 bases remaining between them. From germline, CDR1 is SNHLY and CDR2 FYNNEI. In DNA form, the CDR3 reads TGTGCCAGCAGTAACCCCTTAATAGCCGGCATCCTGGACACAGATACGCAGTATTTT. Amino acids: CASSNPLIAGILDTDTQYF.

This clone was recorded only once. V gene TRBV5-1 combines with J gene TRBJ2-2, with TRBD2 matching 8 bases. The CDR3 has 15 residues. V gave up 3 bases and J gave up 4 bases; unmatched junction bases: 5. CDR1 and CDR2 from the germline V gene are SGHRS and YFSETQ. CDR3 in amino acids: CASSWSGSGTGELFF. The CDR3 DNA sequence: TGCGCCAGCAGCTGGAGCGGGAGTGGCACCGGGGAGCTGTTTTTT.

The chain recombines TRBV7-2 with TRBJ2-5; D not resolved. CDR1 is SGHTA and CDR2 is FQGNSA in the germline V gene. V lost 4 bases and J lost 1, with 10 bases in between. CDR3 length: 14 amino acids. The CDR3 nucleotides are TGTGCCAGCAGCTGGCTCCCCACCCAAGAGACCCAGTACTTC. This codes for CASSWLPTQETQYF.

The CDR3 here is CATQPQGAIGRPQHF. The CDR3 coding sequence is TGTGCCACCCAGCCCCAGGGGGCGATAGGGCGGCCCCAGCATTTT. V usage is TRBV10-3 and J usage is TRBJ1-5, with TRBD1 matching over 8 bases. Germline V gene sequence: CDR1 ENHRY, CDR2 SYGVKD. With V trimmed by 10 bases and J by 9 bases, 17 bases remained unmatched. CDR3 length: 15 amino acids.

The rearrangement joins TRBV6-2 or TRBV6-3 to TRBJ2-5; 7 bases fit TRBD1. Per germline, CDR1 MNHEY and CDR2 SVGEGT. The CDR3 length is 14 residues. V lost 2 bases and J lost 2; bases outside the gene matches: 2. The DNA of the CDR3 is TGTGCCAGCAGTTACGGGGGACAGCAAGAGACCCAGTACTTC. This codes for CASSYGGQQETQYF.

The J gene is TRBJ1-5, the V gene TRBV2; maybe TRBD1 (6 bases). The V gene lost 7 bases and the J gene lost 3 bases, with 13 bases spanning the gap. Per the germline V gene, CDR1 is SNHLY and CDR2 is FYNNEI. The CDR3 is made up of 14 amino acids. CDR3 loop: CASTQGTANQPQHF. CDR3 DNA sequence: TGTGCCAGCACCCAGGGGACGGCCAATCAGCCCCAGCATTTT.

The J gene is TRBJ1-1, the V gene TRBV28; the D is unclear. The CDR3 length is 15 residues. V was pared by 7 bases and J by 3 bases, with 18 bases between. Per germline, CDR1 MDHEN and CDR2 SYDVKM. In DNA form, the CDR3 reads TGTGCCAGCACTGTAGTGAGGGTGGAGGACACTGAAGCTTTCTTT. This sequence encodes CASTVVRVEDTEAFF.